This T cell receptor (beta chain) was found in a study of post-analysis software for immune sequencing data. Findings of the study overall: TRBV5-6, TRBV5-1 and TRBV20-1 belonged to a set of roughly 5 TRBV segments that were more frequent in patients than controls.

Regarding this clonotype: Its antigen is not identified.

Per germline, CDR1 LGHDT and CDR2 YNNKEL (reference sequence). This CDR3 contains 13 residues. Unique molecular identifiers were carried by the TCR beta cDNA libraries. Using its own MiXCR run on the PCR reads, TCRdb lists one record per CDR3 protein. The sample yields 750,000 to 950,000 distinct CDR3 sequences, around 50% seen once. This receptor was identified in a girl aged 5-17 years with multiple sclerosis. The sequenced sample was blood. V and J are TRBV3-1 and TRBJ2-4, with a possible D match to TRBD1 (6 bases). The J call is uncertain, as TRBJ2-7 better fits the DNA end. CDR3: CASSRFRGNEQYF. The DNA for the CDR3 is TGTGCCAGCAGCCGTTTCAGGGGCAACGAGCAGTACTTC.